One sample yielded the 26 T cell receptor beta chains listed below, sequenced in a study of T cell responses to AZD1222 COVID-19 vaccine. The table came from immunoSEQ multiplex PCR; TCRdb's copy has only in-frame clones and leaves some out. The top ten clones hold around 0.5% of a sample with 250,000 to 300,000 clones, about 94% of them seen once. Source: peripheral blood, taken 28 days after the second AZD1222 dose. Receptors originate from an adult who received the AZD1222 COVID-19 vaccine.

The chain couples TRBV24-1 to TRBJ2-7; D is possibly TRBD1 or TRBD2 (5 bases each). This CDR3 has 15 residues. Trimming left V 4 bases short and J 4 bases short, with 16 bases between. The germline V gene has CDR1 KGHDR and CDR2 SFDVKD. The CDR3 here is CATSDSGTRAYEQYF. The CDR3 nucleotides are TGTGCCACCAGTGACTCCGGGACGAGAGCGTACGAGCAGTACTTC.

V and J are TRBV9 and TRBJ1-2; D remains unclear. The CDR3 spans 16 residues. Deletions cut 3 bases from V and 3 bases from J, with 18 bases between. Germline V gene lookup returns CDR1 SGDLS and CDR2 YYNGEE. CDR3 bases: TGTGCCAGCAGCGCCTCCGGTAGGGAAGTCCACTATGGCTACACCTTC. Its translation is CASSASGREVHYGYTF.

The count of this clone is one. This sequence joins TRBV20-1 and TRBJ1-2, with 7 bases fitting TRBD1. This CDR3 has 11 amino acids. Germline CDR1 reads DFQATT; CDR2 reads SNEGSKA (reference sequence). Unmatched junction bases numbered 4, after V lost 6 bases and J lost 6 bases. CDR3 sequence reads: CSATGEDGYTF. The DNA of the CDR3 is TGCAGTGCAACAGGGGAGGATGGCTACACCTTC.

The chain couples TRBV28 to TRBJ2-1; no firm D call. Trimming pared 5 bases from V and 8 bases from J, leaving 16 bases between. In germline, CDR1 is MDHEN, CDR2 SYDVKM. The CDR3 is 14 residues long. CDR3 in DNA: TGTGCCAGCAGTCTGCGAGGCAGACGCCATGAGCAGTTCTTC. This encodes CASSLRGRRHEQFF.

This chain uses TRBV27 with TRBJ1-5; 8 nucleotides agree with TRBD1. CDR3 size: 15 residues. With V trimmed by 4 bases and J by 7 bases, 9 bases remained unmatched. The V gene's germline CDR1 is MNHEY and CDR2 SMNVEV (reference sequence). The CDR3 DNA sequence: TGTGCCAGCAGTTCCGCGGACAGGGTCGGCCAGCCCCAGCATTTT. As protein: CASSSADRVGQPQHF.

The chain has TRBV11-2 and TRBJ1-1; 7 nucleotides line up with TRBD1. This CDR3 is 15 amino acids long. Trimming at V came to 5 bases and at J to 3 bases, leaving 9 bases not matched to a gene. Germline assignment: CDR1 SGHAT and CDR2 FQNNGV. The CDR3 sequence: CASSASLRGDTEAFF. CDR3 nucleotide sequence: TGTGCCAGCAGCGCCTCCCTCAGGGGGGACACTGAAGCTTTCTTT.

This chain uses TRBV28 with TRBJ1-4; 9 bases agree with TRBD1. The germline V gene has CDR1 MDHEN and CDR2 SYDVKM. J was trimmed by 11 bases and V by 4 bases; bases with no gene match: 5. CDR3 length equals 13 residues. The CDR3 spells CASSSGQGGKLFF. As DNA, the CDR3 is TGTGCCAGCAGTTCGGGACAGGGTGGGAAACTGTTTTTT. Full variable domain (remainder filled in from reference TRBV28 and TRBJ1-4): DVKVTQSSRYLVKRTGEKVFLECVQDMDHENMFWYRQDPGLGLRLIYFSYDVKMKEKGDIPEGYSVSREKKERFSLILESASTNQTSMYLCASSSGQGGKLFFGSGTQLSVL.

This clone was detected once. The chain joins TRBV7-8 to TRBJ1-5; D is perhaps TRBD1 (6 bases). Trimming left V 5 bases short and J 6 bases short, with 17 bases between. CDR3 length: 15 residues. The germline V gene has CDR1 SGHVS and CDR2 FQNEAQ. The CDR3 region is CASSPREGGSQPQHF. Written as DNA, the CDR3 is TGTGCCAGCAGCCCTCGGGAGGGGGGAAGTCAGCCCCAGCATTTT.

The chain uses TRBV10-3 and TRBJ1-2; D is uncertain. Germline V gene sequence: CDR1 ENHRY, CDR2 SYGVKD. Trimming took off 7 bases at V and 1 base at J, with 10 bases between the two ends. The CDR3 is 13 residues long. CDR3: CAITKSLNYGYTF. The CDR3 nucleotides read TGTGCCATCACTAAGAGTCTTAACTATGGCTACACCTTC.

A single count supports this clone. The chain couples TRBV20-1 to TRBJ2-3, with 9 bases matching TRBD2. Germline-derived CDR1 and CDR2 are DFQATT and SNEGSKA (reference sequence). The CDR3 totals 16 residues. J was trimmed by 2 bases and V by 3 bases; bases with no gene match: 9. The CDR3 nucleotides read TGCAGTGCTAGTAAGGCCCTAGCGGGGACCACAGATACGCAGTATTTT. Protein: CSASKALAGTTDTQYF.

The CDR3 DNA sequence: TGTGCCAGCAGCTTAGTCTGGACAGAAGAAGAAAAACTGTTTTTT. This gives the protein CASSLVWTEEEKLFF. This rearrangement joins TRBV7-9 to TRBJ1-4, with D possibly matching TRBD1 (6 bases). Between the trimmed V and J ends, which lost 1 base and 8 bases, there was a span of 14 bases. Germline lookup yields CDR1 SEHNR and CDR2 FQNEAQ (reference sequence). CDR3 length equals 15 residues.

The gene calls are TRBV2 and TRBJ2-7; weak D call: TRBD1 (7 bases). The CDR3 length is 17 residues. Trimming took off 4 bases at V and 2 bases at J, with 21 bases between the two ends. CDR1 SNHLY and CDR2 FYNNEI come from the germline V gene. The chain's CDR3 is CASSVGVPGGSPYEQYF. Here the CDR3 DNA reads TGTGCCAGCAGTGTTGGGGTCCCAGGGGGGTCTCCCTACGAGCAGTACTTC.

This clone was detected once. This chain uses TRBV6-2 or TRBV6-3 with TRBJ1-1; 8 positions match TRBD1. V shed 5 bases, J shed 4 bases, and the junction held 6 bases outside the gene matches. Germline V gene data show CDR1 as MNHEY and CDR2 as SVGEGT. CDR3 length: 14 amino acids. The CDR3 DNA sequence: TGTGCCAGCAGTAAAAGGACAGGGAGCACTGAAGCTTTCTTT. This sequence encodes CASSKRTGSTEAFF.

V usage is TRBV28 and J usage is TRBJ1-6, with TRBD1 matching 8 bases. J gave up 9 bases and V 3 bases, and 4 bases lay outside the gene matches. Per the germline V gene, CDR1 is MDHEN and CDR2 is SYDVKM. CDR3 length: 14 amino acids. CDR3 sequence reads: CASSFGQGGSPLHF. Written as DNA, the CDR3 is TGTGCCAGCAGTTTCGGACAGGGTGGTTCACCCCTCCACTTT.

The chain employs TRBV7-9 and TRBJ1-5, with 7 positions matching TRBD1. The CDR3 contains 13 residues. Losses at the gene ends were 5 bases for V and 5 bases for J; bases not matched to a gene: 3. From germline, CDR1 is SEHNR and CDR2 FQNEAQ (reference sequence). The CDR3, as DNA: TGTGCCAGCAGCCAGGGGGGGGATCAGCCCCAGCATTTT. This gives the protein CASSQGGDQPQHF.

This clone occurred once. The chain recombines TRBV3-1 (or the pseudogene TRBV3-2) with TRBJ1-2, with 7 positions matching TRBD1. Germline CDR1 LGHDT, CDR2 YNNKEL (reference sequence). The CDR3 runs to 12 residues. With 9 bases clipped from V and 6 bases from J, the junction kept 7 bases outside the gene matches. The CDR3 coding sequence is TGTGCCAGTTCGACAGGGCCGGATGGCTACACCTTC. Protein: CASSTGPDGYTF.

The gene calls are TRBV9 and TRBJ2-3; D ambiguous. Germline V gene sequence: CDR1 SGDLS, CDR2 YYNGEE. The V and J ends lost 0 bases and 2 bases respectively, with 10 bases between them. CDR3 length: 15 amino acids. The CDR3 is CASSVGPVSTDTQYF. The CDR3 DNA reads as TGTGCCAGCAGCGTAGGCCCAGTCTCCACAGATACGCAGTATTTT.

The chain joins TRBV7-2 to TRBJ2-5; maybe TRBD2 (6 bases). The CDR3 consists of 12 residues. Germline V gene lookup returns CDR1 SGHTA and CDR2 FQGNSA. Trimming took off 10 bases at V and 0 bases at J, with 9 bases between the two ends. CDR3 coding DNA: TGTGCCATTGGAGGGTACCAAGAGACCCAGTACTTC. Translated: CAIGGYQETQYF.

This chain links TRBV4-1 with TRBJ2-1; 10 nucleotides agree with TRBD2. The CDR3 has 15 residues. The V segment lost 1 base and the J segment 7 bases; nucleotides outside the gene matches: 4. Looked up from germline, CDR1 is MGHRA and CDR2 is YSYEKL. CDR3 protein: CASSQVPSGGNEQFF. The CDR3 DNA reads TGCGCCAGCAGCCAAGTCCCTAGCGGGGGTAATGAGCAGTTCTTC.

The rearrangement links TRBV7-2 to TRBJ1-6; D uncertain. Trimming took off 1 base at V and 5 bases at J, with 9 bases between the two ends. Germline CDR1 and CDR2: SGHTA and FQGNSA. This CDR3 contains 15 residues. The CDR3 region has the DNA TGTGCCAGCAGCTTAGGGCCAGCGGATAATTCACCCCTCCACTTT. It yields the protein CASSLGPADNSPLHF.

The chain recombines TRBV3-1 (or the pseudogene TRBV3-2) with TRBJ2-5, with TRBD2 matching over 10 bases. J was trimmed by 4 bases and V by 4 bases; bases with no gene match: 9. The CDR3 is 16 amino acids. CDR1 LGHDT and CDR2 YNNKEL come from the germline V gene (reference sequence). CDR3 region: CASSPDLAGGRETQYF. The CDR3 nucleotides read TGTGCCAGCAGCCCTGATTTAGCGGGGGGTCGAGAGACCCAGTACTTC.

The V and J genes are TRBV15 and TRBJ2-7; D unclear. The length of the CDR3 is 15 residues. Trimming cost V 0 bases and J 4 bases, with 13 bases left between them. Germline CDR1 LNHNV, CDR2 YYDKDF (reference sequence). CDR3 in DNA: TGTGCCACCAGCAGAGAGTCGGCCGGGTCTTACGAGCAGTACTTC. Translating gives CATSRESAGSYEQYF.

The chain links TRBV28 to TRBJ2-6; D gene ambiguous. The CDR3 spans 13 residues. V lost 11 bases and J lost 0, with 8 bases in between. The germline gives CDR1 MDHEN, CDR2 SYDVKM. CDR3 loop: CAALSSGANVLTF. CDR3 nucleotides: TGTGCCGCATTAAGCTCTGGGGCCAACGTCCTGACTTTC.

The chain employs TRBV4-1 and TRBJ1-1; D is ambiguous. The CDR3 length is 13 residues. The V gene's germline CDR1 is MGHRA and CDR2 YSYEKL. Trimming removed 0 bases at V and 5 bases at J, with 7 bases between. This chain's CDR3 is CASSQEDQTEAFF. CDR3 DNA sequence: TGCGCCAGCAGCCAAGAGGACCAGACTGAAGCTTTCTTT.

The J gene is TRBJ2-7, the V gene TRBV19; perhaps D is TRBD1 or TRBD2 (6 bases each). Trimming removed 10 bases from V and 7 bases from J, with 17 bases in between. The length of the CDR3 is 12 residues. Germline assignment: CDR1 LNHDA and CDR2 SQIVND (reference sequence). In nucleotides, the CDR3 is TGTGCCACCACAAGGGGGGCGGGGGAGCAGTACTTC. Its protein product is CATTRGAGEQYF.

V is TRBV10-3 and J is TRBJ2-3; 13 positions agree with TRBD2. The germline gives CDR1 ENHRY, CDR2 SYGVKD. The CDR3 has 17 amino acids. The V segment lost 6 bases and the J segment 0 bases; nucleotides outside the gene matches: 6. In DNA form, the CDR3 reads TGTGCCATCAGGGGGACTAGCGGGACACTGAGCACAGATACGCAGTATTTT. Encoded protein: CAIRGTSGTLSTDTQYF.